These T cell receptor beta chains were read from a single sample in a study of beta chain features in type 1 diabetes. Some clones are missing from TCRdb's copy, which holds only in-frame ones; the method was immunoSEQ multiplex PCR. The table has roughly 450,000 clones, 11% to 15% seen once. Material: naive CD4+ T cells from blood. These receptor sequences come from a young man in good health. The conserved cysteine and the conserved F or W are not part of the CDR3 here.

TRBV5-6	TRBJ1-2	ASRHGVVSNYGYT
TRBV29-1	TRBJ2-1	SVRDRGYNEQF
TRBV10-3	TRBJ2-7	AISGKTGGDEQY
TRBV29-1	TRBJ1-2	SVGQGTDYGYT
TRBV7-2	TRBJ2-3	ASRGNAPQY
TRBV5-1	TRBJ2-1	ASSSDGDYEQF
TRBV29-1	TRBJ1-1	SVGRGTEAF
TRBV15	TRBJ2-3	ATSRGFASGTDTQY
TRBV5-6	TRBJ2-3	ASSLHGSPTDTQY
TRBV10-3	TRBJ2-3	AISVAGGDTQY